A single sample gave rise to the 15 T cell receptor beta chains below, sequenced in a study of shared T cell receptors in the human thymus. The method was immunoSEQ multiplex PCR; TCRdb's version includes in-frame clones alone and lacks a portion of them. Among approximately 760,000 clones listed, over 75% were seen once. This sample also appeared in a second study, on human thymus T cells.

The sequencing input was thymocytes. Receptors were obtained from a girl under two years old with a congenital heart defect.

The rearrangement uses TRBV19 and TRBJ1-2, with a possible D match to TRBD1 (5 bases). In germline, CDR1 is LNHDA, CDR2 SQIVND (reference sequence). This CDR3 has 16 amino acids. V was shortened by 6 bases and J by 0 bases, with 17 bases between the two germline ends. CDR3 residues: CASSPQQSGSNYGYTF. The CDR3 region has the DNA TGTGCCAGTAGCCCGCAACAATCAGGGTCTAACTATGGCTACACCTTC.

Here the CDR3 DNA reads TGTGCCAGCGGCGGAGGGAGGGGTAGTTACGAGCAGTACTTC. This sequence encodes CASGGGRGSYEQYF. The V and J genes are TRBV6-1 and TRBJ2-7; 7 bases are shared with TRBD2. Trimming removed 8 bases from V and 4 bases from J; junction bases left unmatched: 11. From germline, CDR1 is MNHNS and CDR2 SASEGT. The CDR3 consists of 14 residues.

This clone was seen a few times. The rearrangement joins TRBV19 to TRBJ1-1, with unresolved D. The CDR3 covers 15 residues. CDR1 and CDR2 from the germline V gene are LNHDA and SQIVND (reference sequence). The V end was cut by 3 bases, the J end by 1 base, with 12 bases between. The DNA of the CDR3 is TGTGCCAGTAGTATTTACGGGGAGACGAACACTGAAGCTTTCTTT. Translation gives CASSIYGETNTEAFF.

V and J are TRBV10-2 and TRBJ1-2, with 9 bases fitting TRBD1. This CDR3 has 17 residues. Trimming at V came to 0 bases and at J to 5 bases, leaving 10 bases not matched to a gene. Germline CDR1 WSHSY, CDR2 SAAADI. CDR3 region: CASSESATGGKFYGYTF. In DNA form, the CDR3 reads TGCGCCAGCAGTGAGTCAGCGACAGGGGGGAAGTTTTATGGCTACACCTTC.

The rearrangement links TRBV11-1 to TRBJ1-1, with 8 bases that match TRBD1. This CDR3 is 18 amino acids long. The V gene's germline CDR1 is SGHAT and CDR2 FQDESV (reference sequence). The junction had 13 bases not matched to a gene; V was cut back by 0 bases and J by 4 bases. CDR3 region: CASSLAAADQGAATEAFF. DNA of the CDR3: TGTGCCAGCAGCTTAGCCGCAGCAGACCAGGGGGCGGCCACTGAAGCTTTCTTT.

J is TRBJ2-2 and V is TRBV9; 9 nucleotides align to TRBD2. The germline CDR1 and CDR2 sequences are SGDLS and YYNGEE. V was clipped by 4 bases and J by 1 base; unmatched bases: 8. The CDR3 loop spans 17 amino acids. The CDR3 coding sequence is TGTGCCAGCAGCTCCCCAGGAGCGGGGGGGAACACCGGGGAGCTGTTTTTT. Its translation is CASSSPGAGGNTGELFF.

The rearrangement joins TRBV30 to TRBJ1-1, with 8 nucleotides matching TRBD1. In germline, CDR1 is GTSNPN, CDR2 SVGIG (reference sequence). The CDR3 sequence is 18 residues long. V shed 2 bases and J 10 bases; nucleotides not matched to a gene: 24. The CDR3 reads CAWSRGAQSRGRRNGAFF. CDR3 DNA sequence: TGTGCCTGGAGTCGTGGTGCTCAAAGCAGGGGGCGCAGAAATGGAGCTTTCTTT.

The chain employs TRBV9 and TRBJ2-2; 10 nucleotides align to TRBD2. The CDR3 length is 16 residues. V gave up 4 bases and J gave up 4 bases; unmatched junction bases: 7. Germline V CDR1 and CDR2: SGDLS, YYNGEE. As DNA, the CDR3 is TGTGCCAGCAGCCTACGAGCGGGGGGGCCCACCGGGGAGCTGTTTTTT. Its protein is CASSLRAGGPTGELFF.

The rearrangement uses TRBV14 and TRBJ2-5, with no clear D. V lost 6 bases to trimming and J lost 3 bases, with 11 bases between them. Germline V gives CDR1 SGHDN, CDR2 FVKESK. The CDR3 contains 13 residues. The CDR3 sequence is CASRDSRKETQYF. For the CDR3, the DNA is TGTGCCAGCAGAGATAGCCGGAAAGAGACCCAGTACTTC. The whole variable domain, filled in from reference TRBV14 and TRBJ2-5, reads EAGVTQFPSHSVIEKGQTVTLRCDPISGHDNLYWYRRVMGKEIKFLLHFVKESKQDESGMPNNRFLAERTGGTYSTLKVQPAELEDSGVYFCASRDSRKETQYFGPGTRLLVL.

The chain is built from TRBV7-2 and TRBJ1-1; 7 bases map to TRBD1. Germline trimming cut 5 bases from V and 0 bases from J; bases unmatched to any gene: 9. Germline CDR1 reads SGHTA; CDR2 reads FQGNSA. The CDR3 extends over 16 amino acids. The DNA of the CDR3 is TGTGCCAGCAGCCCTCGGGACAGCCCCTTGAACACTGAAGCTTTCTTT. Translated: CASSPRDSPLNTEAFF.

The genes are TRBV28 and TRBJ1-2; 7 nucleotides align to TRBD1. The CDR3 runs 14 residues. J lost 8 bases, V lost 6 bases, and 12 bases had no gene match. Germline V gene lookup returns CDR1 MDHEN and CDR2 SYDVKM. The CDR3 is CASRDPTGRRGYTF. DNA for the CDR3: TGTGCCAGCAGAGACCCGACAGGGCGCAGAGGCTACACCTTC.

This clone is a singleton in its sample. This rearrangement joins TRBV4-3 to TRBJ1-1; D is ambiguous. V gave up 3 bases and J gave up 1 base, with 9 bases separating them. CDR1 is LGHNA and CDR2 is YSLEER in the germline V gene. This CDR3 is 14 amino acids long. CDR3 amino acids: CASSQGLANTEAFF. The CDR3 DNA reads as TGCGCCAGCAGCCAGGGCCTTGCGAACACTGAAGCTTTCTTT.

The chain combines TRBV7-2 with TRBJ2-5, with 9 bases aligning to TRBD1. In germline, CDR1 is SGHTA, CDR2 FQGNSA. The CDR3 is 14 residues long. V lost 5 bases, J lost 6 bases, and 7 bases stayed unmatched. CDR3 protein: CASSDRDREQTQYF. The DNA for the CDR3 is TGTGCCAGCAGCGACCGGGACAGGGAACAGACCCAGTACTTC.

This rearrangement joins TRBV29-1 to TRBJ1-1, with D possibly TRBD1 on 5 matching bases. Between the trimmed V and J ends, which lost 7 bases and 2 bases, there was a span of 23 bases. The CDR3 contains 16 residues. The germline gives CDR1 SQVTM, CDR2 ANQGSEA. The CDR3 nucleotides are TGCAGCGCCCTAAAAAACCTACAGGAATTCAACACTGAAGCTTTCTTT. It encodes CSALKNLQEFNTEAFF.

CDR3 DNA: TGTGCCAGTATGACAGGGCCCACTGAAGCTTTCTTT. This gives the protein CASMTGPTEAFF. This chain links TRBV19 with TRBJ1-1; 7 bases align to TRBD1. There are 12 residues in the CDR3. From germline, CDR1 is LNHDA and CDR2 SQIVND (reference sequence). Trimming at V came to 7 bases and at J to 4 bases, leaving 3 bases not matched to a gene.